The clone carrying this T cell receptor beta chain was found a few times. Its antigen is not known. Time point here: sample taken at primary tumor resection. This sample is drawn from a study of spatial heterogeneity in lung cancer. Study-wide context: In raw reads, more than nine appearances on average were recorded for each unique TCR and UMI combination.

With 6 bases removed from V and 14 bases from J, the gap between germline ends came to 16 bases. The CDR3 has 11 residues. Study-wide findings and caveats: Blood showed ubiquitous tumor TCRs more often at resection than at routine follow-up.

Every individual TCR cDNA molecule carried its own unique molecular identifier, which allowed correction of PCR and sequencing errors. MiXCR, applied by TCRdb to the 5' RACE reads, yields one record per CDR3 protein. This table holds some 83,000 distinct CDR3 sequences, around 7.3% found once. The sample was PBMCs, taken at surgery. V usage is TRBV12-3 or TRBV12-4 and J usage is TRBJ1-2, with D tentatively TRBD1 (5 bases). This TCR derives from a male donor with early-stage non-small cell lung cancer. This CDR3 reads CASRTTASPTF. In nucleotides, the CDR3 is TGTGCCAGCAGGACGACAGCCTCGCCAACCTTC.